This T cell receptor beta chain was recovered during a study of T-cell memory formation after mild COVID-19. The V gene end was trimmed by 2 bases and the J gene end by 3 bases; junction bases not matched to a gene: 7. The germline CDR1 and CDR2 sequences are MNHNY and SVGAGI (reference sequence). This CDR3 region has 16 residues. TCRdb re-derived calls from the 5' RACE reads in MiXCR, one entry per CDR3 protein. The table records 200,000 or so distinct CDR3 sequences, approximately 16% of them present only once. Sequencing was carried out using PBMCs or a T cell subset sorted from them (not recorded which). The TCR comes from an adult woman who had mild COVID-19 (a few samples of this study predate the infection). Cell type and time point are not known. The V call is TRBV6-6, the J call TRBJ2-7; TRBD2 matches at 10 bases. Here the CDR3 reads CASSYVVSSGGYEQYF. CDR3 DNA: TGTGCCAGCAGTTACGTGGTGTCTAGCGGGGGCTACGAGCAGTACTTC.